These 2 T cell receptor beta chains share one sample of origin, sequenced in a study of shared clonotypes between healthy human individuals. The repertoire was sequenced with immunoSEQ multiplex PCR; TCRdb's copy has only in-frame clones and lacks some. This sample carries 550,000 to 850,000 clones, about 74% of them seen once, and the ten largest clones take 1.5% to 2%. Sequenced: memory CD4+ T cells sorted from blood. Subset defined: CD45RA-negative fraction. These TCRs come from a woman aged 30 to 39 in good health.

The chain is built from TRBV14 and TRBJ2-3; no clear D gene. Deletions cut 8 bases from V and 3 bases from J, with 12 bases between. This CDR3 is built from 13 residues. Per the germline V gene, CDR1 is SGHDN and CDR2 is FVKESK. CDR3 amino acids: CASGRIGTDTQYF. CDR3 DNA: TGTGCCAGCGGGCGGATCGGGACAGATACGCAGTATTTT.

This chain uses TRBV5-4 with TRBJ2-5, with D hard to call. CDR1 is SGHNT and CDR2 is YYREEE in the germline V gene (reference sequence). This CDR3 is built from 14 residues. The V gene lost 0 bases and the J gene lost 5 bases, with 11 bases spanning the gap. In nucleotides, the CDR3 is TGTGCCAGCAGCTTGGAATCAGAGGTTGAGACCCAGTACTTC. Its translation: CASSLESEVETQYF.